The text below deals with one T cell receptor (beta chain). The V end was cut by 1 base, the J end by 7 bases, with 11 bases between. Germline V gives CDR1 SEHNR, CDR2 FQNEAQ (reference sequence). CDR3 size: 14 residues. This sample was taken from a study of T cells in tumors after PD-1 blockade. Whole-study context: Patients received pembrolizumab 200 mg every 3 weeks or cemiplimab 350 mg every 2 weeks.

Sequenced by immunoSEQ multiplex PCR; TCRdb stores in-frame clones only, minus some. Seen here are about 47,000 clones, roughly three quarters observed once, and the top ten hold around 9.3%. The input for sequencing was PBMCs, taken before anti-PD-1 therapy. This TCR was recovered from a human donor with advanced basal cell or squamous cell carcinoma (not recorded which). The rearrangement uses TRBV7-9 and TRBJ2-1; weak D call: TRBD2 (6 bases). The CDR3 region has the DNA TGTGCCAGCAGCTTAGAGGTTGGGGGGAATGAGCAGTTCTTC. Residues: CASSLEVGGNEQFF.